Listed here is a single T cell receptor beta chain. Its target is not known. A single record per CDR3 protein comes from TCRdb applying MiXCR to the multiplex PCR reads. The table shows 130,000 or so distinct CDR3 sequences, with 20% to 25% occurring only once. These data are taken from a study of breast tumors, draining lymph nodes, adjacent tissues. The CDR3 has 14 residues. Trimming removed 6 bases from V and 4 bases from J; junction bases left unmatched: 5. CDR1 is MNHEY and CDR2 is SMNVEV in the germline V gene (reference sequence). Samples came from axillary lymph nodes draining the breast cancer. General observations from the study: Tumor TCR diversity was below lymph nodes but above nontumor tissue. The data were judged consistent with most tumor T cells coming from lymph node and expanding in tumor. Data only fit, rather than demonstrated, lymph node origin of most tumor T cells. Luminal-like breast cancer showed significantly greater tumor-nontumor repertoire similarity than basal-like breast cancer did.

The rearrangement joins TRBV27 to TRBJ2-2, with 7 bases matching TRBD1. The sequence came from a female donor with breast cancer. Some clones in this sample may be carry-over from other donors' samples. Source material: axillary lymph node tissue. CDR3 sequence reads: CASRYRGSTGELFF. CDR3 nucleotide sequence: TGTGCCAGCAGATACAGGGGTAGCACCGGGGAGCTGTTTTTT.